This T cell receptor (beta chain) was identified during a study of blood T cell repertoires in COVID-19. Looking at the study overall: PBMCs, B-cell-depleted T cells, or T cells were the source of the cDNA or gDNA that made up the material.

Germline V gives CDR1 LGHNA, CDR2 YNFKEQ. J was trimmed by 4 bases and V by 0 bases; bases with no gene match: 7. This CDR3 contains 16 residues. Method: immunoSEQ multiplex PCR; TCRdb's copy keeps in-frame clones and lacks some. The sample yields approximately 220,000 clones, about 86% seen once. The sample was peripheral blood. The TCR comes from a woman aged 60-75 years with acute or convalescent COVID-19. The chain links TRBV4-2 to TRBJ2-3; the match to TRBD2 covers 7 bases. CDR3 coding DNA: TGTGCCAGCAGCCAAGAGACTAGCTTTGTGGCAGATACGCAGTATTTT. It encodes CASSQETSFVADTQYF.